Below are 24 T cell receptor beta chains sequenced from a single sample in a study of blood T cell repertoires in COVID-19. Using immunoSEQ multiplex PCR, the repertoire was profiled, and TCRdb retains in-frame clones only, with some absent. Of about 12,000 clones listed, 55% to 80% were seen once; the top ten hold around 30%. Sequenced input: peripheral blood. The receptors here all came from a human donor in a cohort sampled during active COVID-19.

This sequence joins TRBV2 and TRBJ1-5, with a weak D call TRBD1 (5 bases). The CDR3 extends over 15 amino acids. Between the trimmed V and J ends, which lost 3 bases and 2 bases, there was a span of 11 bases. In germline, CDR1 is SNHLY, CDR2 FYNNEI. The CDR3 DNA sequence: TGTGCCAGCAGTGACAGGGCCCAAGGCAATCAGCCCCAGCATTTT. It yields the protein CASSDRAQGNQPQHF.

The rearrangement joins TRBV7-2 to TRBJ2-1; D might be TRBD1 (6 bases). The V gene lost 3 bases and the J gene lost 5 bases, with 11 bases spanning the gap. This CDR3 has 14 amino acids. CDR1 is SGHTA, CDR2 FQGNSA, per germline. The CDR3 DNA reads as TGTGCCAGCAGCTTGAGAGGGGGAAACAATGAGCAGTTCTTC. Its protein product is CASSLRGGNNEQFF.

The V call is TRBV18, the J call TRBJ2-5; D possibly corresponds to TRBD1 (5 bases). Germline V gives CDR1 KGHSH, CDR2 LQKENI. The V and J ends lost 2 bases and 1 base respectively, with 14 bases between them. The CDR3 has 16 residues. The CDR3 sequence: CASSPSDINFQETQYF. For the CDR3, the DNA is TGTGCCAGCTCACCATCGGACATTAATTTCCAAGAGACCCAGTACTTC.

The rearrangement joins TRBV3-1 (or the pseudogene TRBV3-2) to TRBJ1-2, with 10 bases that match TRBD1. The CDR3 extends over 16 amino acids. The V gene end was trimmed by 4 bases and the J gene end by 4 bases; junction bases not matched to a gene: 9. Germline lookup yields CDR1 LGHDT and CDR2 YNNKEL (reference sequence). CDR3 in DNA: TGTGCCAGCAGCCCTCCTGGGGACAGGGGCATCTATGGCTACACCTTC. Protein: CASSPPGDRGIYGYTF.

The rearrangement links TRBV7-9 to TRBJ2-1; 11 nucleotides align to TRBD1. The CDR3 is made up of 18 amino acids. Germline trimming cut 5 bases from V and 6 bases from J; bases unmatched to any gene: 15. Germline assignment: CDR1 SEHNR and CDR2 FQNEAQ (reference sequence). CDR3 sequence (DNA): TGTGCCAGCAGCCCAGCAGGATGGAAGGGGACAGGGGGCAATGAGCAGTTCTTC. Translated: CASSPAGWKGTGGNEQFF.

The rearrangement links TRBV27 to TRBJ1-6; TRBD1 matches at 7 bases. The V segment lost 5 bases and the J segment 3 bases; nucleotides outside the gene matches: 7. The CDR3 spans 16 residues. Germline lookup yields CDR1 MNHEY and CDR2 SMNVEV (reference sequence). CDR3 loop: CASSPRQGLYNSPLHF. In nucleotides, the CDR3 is TGTGCCAGCAGTCCACGACAGGGACTCTATAATTCACCCCTCCACTTT.

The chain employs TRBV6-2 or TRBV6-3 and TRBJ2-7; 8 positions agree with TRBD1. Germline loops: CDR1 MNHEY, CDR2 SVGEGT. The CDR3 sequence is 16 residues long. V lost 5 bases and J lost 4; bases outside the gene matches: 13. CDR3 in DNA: TGTGCCAGCAGTGCAAGACCGACAGGGGTGGGGTACGAGCAGTACTTC. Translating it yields CASSARPTGVGYEQYF.

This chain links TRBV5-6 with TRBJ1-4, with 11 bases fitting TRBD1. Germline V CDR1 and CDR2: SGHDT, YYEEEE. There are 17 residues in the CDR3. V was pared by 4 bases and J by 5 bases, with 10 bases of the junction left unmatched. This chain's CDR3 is CASSVDRGRLRNEKLFF. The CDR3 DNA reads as TGTGCCAGCAGCGTGGACAGGGGGCGACTTCGGAATGAAAAACTGTTTTTT.

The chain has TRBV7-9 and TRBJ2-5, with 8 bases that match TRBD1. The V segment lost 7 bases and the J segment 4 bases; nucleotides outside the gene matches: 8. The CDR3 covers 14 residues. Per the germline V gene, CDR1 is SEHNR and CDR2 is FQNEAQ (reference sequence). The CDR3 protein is CASKSRTGRETQYF. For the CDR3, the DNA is TGTGCCAGCAAATCCCGGACAGGGAGAGAGACCCAGTACTTC.

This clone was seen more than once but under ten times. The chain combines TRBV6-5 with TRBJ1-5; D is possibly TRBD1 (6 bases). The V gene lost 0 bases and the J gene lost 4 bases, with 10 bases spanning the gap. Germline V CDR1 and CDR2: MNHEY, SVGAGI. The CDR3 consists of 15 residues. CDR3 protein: CASSYSRTANQPQHF. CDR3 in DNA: TGTGCCAGCAGTTACTCGAGGACAGCTAATCAGCCCCAGCATTTT.

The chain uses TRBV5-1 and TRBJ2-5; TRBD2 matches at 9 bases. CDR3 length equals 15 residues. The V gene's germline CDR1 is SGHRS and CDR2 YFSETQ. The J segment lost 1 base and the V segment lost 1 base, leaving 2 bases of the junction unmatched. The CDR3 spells CASSLSGGTQETQYF. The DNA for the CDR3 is TGCGCCAGCAGCTTGAGCGGGGGGACCCAAGAGACCCAGTACTTC. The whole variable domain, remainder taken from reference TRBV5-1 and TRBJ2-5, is KAGVTQTPRYLIKTRGQQVTLSCSPISGHRSVSWYQQTPGQGLQFLFEYFSETQRNKGNFPGRFSGRQFSNSRSEMNVSTLELGDSALYLCASSLSGGTQETQYFGPGTRLLVL.

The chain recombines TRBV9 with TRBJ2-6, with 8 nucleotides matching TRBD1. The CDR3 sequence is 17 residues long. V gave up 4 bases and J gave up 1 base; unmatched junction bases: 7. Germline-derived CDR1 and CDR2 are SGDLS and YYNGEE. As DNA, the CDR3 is TGTGCCAGCAGCCTCCGGGACAGGAGTTCTGGGGCCAACGTCCTGACTTTC. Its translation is CASSLRDRSSGANVLTF.

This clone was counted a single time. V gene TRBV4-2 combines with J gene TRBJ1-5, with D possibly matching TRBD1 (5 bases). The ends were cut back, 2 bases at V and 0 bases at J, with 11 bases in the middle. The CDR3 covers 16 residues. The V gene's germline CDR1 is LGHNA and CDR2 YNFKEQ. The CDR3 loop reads CASSQRGTNSNQPQHF. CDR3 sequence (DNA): TGTGCCAGCAGCCAACGGGGGACGAATAGCAATCAGCCCCAGCATTTT.

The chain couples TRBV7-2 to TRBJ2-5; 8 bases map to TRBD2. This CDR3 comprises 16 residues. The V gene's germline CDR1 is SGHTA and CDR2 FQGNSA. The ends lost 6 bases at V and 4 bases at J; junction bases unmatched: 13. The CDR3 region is CASRSVAAGDGETQYF. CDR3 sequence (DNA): TGTGCCAGCAGGTCTGTGGCAGCGGGGGATGGAGAGACCCAGTACTTC.

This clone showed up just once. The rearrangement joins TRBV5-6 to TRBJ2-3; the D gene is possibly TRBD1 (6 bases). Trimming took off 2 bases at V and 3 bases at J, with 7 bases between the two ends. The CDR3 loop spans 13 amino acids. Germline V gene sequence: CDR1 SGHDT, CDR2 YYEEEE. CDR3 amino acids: CASSFTGTDTQYF. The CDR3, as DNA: TGTGCCAGCAGCTTCACAGGGACAGATACGCAGTATTTT.

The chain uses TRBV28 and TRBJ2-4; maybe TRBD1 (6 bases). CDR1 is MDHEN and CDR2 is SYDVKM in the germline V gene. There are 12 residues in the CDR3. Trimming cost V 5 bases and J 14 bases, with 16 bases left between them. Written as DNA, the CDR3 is TGTGCCAGCAGTACCTGGGGGCACGGCGAGTACTTC. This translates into CASSTWGHGEYF.

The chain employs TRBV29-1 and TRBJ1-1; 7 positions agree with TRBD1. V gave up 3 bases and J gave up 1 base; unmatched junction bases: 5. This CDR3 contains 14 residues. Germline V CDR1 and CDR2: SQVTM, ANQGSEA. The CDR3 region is CSVDGGGPNTEAFF. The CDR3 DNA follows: TGCAGCGTTGATGGAGGGGGCCCGAACACTGAAGCTTTCTTT.

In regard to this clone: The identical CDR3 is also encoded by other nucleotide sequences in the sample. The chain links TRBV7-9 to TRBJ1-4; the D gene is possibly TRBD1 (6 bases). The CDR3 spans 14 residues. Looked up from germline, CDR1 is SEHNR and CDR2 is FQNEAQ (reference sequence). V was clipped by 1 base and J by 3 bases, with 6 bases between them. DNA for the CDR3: TGTGCCAGCAGCTTAGGACAGGCTAATGAAAAACTGTTTTTT. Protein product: CASSLGQANEKLFF.

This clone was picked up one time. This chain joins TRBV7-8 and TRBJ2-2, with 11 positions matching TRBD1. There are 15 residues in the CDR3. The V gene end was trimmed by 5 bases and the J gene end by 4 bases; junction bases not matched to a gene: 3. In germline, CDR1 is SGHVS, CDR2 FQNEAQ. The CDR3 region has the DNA TGTGCCAGCAGCCGGGACAGGGGGTTCACCGGGGAGCTGTTTTTT. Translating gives CASSRDRGFTGELFF.

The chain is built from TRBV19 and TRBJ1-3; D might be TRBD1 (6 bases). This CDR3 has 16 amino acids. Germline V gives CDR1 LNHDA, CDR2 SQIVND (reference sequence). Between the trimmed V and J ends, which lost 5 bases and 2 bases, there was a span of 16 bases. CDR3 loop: CASSAAGTNAGNTIYF. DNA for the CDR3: TGTGCCAGTAGTGCCGCCGGGACAAACGCTGGAAACACCATATATTTT.

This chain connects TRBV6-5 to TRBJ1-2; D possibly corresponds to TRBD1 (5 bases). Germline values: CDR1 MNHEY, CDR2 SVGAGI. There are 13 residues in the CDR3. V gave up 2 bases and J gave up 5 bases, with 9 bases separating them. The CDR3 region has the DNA TGTGCCAGCAGTTACATCGGGGGATATGGCTACACCTTC. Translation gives CASSYIGGYGYTF.

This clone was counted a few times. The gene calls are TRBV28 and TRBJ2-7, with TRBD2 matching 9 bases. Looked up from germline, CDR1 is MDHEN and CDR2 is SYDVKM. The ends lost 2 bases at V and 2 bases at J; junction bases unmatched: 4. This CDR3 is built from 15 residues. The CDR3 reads CASSLKLAGPYEQYF. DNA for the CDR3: TGTGCCAGCAGTTTAAAGCTAGCGGGACCCTACGAGCAGTACTTC.

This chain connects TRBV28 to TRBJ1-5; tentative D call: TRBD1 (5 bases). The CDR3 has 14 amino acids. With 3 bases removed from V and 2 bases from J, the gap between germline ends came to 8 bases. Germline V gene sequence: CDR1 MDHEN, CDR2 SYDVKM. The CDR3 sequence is CASSLGHGNQPQHF. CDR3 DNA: TGTGCCAGCAGTTTGGGGCATGGCAATCAGCCCCAGCATTTT.

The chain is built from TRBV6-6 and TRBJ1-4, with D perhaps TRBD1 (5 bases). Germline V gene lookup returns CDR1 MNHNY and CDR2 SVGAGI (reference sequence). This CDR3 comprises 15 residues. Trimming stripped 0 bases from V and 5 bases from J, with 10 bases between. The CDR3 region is CASSYSARVNEKLFF. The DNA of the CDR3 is TGTGCCAGCAGTTACTCTGCCAGGGTCAATGAAAAACTGTTTTTT.